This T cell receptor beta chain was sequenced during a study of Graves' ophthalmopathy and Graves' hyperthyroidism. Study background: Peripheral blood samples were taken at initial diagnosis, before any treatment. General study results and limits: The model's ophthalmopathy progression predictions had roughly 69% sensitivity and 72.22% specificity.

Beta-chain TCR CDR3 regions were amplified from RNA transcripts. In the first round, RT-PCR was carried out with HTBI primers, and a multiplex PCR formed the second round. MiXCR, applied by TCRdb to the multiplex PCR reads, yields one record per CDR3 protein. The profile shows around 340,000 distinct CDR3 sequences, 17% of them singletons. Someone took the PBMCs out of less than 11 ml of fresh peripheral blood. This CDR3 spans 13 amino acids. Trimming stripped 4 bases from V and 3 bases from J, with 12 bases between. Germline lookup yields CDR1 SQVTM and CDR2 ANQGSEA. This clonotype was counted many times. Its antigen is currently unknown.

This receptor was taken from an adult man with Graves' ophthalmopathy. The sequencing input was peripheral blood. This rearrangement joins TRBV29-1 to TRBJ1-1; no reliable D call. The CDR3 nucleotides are TGCAGCGTTGTAGGGATTCGAGACACTGAAGCTTTCTTT. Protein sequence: CSVVGIRDTEAFF.